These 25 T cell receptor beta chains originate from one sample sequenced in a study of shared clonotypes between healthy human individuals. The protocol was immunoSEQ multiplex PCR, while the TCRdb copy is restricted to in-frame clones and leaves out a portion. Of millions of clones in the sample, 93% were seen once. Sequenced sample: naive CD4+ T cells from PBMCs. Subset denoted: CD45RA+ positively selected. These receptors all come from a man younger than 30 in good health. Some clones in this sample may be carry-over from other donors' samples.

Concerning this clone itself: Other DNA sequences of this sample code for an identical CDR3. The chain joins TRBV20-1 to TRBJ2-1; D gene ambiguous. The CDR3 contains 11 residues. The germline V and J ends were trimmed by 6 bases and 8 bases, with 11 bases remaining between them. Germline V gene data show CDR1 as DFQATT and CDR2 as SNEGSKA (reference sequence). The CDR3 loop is CSAGGVDEQFF. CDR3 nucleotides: TGCAGTGCGGGCGGTGTGGATGAGCAGTTCTTC.

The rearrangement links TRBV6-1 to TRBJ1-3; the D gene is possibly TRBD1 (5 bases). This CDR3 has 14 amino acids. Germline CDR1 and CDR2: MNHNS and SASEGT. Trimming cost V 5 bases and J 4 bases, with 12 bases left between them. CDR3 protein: CASSNGGLGNTIYF. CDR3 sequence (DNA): TGTGCCAGCAGTAACGGGGGACTCGGAAACACCATATATTTT.

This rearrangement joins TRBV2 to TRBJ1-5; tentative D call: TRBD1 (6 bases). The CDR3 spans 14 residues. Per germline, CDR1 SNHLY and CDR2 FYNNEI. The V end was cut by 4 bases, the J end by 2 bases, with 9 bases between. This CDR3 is CASSASGGNQPQHF. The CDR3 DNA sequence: TGTGCCAGCAGTGCGTCAGGGGGCAATCAGCCCCAGCATTTT.

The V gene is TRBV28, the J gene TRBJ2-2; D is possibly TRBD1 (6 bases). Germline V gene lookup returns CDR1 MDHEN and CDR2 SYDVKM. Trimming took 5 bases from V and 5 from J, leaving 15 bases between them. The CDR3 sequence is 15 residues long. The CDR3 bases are TGTGCCAGCAGTCCTAGGACAGTTTTAACCGGGGAGCTGTTTTTT. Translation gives CASSPRTVLTGELFF. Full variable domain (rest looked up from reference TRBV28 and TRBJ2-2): DVKVTQSSRYLVKRTGEKVFLECVQDMDHENMFWYRQDPGLGLRLIYFSYDVKMKEKGDIPEGYSVSREKKERFSLILESASTNQTSMYLCASSPRTVLTGELFFGEGSRLTVL.

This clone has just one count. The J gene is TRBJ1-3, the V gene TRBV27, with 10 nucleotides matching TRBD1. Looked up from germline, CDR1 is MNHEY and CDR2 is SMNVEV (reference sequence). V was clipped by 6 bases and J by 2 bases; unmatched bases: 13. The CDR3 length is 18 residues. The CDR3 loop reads CASSPRSGTGAPGNTIYF. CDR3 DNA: TGTGCCAGCAGCCCCCGGTCCGGGACAGGGGCTCCTGGAAACACCATATATTTT.

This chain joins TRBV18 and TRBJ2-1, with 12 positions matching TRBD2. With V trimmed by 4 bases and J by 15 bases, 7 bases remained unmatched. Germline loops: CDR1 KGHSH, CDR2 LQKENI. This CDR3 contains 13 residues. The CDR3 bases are TGTGCCAGCTCACAGACTAGCGGGAGTAGTCCGTTCTTC. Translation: CASSQTSGSSPFF.

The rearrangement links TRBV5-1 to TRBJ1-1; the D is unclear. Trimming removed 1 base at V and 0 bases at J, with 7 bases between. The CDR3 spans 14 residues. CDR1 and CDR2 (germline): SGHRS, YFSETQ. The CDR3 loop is CASSLLIMNTEAFF. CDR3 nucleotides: TGCGCCAGCAGCTTGCTGATCATGAACACTGAAGCTTTCTTT.

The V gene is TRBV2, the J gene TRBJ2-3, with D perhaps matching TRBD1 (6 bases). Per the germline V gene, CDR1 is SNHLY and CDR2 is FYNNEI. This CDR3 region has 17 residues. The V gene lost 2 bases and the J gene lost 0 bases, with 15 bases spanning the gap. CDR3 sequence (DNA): TGTGCCAGCAGTGAACTGGGACACCATATTAGCACAGATACGCAGTATTTT. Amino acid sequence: CASSELGHHISTDTQYF. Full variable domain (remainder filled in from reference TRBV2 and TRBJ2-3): EPEVTQTPSHQVTQMGQEVILRCVPISNHLYFYWYRQILGQKVEFLVSFYNNEISEKSEIFDDQFSVERPDGSNFTLKIRSTKLEDSAMYFCASSELGHHISTDTQYFGPGTRLTVL.

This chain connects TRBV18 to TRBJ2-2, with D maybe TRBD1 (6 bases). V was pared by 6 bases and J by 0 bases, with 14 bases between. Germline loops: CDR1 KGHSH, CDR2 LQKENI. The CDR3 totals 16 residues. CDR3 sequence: CASSTIRTANTGELFF. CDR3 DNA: TGTGCCAGCTCTACCATCCGGACAGCGAACACCGGGGAGCTGTTTTTT.

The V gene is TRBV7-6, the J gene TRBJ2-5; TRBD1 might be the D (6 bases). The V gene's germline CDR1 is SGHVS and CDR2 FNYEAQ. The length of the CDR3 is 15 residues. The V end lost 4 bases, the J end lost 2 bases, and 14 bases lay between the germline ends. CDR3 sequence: CASSSRTDIQETQYF. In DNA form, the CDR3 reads TGTGCCAGCAGCTCACGGACAGACATACAAGAGACCCAGTACTTC.

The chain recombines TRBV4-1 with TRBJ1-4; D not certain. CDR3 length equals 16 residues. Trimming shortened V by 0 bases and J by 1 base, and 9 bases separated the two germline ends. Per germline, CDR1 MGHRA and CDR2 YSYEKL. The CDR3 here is CASSQDRVETNEKLFF. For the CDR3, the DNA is TGCGCCAGCAGCCAAGATCGCGTCGAAACTAATGAAAAACTGTTTTTT.

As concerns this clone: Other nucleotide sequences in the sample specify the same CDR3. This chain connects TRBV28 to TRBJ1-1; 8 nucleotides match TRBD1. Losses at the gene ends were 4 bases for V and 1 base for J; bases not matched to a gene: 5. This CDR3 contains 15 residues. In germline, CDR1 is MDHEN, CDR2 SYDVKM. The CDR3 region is CASSSPGTGNTEAFF. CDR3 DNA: TGTGCCAGCAGTTCTCCCGGGACAGGGAACACTGAAGCTTTCTTT.

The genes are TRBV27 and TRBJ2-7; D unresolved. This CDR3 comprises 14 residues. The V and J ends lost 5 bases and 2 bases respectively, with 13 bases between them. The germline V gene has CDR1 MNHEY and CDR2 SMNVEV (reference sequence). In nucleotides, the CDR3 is TGTGCCAGCAGTCCGACATCCCGGCCCTACGAGCAGTACTTC. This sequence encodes CASSPTSRPYEQYF.

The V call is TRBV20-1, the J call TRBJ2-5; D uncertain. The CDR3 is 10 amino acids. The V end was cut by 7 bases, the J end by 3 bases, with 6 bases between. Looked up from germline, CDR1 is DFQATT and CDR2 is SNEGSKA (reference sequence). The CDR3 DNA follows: TGCAGTGGCCTCAAAGAGACCCAGTACTTC. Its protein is CSGLKETQYF.

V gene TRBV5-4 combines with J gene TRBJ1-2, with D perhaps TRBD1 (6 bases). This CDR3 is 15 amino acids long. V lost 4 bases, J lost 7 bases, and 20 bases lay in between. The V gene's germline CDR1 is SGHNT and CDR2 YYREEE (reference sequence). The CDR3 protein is CASSLPGSGASGYTF. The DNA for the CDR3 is TGTGCCAGCAGCCTACCAGGTTCGGGGGCGAGTGGCTACACCTTC. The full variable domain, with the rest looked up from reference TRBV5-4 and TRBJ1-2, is ETGVTQSPTHLIKTRGQQVTLRCSSQSGHNTVSWYQQALGQGPQFIFQYYREEENGRGNFPPRFSGLQFPNYSSELNVNALELDDSALYLCASSLPGSGASGYTFGSGTRLTVV.

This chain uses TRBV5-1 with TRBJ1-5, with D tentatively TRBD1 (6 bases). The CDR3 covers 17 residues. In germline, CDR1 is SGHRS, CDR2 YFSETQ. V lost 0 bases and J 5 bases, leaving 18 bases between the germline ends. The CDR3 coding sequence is TGCGCCAGCAGCTTGGGCGCAGGGAAGCCAGGGGATCAGCCCCAGCATTTT. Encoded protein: CASSLGAGKPGDQPQHF.

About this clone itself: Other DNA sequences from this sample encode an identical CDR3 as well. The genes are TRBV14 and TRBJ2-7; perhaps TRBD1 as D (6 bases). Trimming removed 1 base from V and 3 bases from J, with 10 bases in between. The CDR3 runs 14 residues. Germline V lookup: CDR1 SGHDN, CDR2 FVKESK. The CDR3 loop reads CASSQGQGSYEQYF. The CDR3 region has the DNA TGTGCCAGCAGCCAAGGGCAGGGGAGCTACGAGCAGTACTTC.

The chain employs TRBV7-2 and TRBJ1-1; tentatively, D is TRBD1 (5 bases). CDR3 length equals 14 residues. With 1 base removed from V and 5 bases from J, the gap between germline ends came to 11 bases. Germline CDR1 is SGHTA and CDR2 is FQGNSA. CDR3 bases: TGTGCCAGCAGCTTAGGTGGGGCTTGGACTGAAGCTTTCTTT. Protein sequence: CASSLGGAWTEAFF.

CDR3 coding DNA: TGTGCCAGCAGTTTCGTTGGCCGGAGCACTGAAGCTTTCTTT. It translates to CASSFVGRSTEAFF. The chain uses TRBV6-1 and TRBJ1-1; D is undetermined. This CDR3 is built from 14 residues. V lost 5 bases and J 4 bases, leaving 14 bases between the germline ends. Germline V lookup: CDR1 MNHNS, CDR2 SASEGT.

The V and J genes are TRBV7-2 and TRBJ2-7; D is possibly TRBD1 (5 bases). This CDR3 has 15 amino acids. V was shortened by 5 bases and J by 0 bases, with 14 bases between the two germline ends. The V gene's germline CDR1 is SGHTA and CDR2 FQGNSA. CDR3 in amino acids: CASSTRTGLSYEQYF. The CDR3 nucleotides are TGTGCCAGCAGCACCCGTACAGGCCTCTCCTACGAGCAGTACTTC.

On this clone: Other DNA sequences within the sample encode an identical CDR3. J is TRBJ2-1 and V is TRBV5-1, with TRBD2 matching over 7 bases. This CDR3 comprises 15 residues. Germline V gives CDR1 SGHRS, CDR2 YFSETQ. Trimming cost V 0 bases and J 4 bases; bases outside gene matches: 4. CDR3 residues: CASSLGLADYNEQFF. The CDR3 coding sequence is TGCGCCAGCAGCTTGGGTCTAGCGGATTACAATGAGCAGTTCTTC.

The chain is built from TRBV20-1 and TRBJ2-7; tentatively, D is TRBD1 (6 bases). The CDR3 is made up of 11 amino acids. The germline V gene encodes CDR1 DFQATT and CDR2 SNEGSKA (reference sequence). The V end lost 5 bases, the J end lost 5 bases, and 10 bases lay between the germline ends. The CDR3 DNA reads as TGCAGTGCTGCCAGGACAGACGAGCAGTACTTC. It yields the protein CSAARTDEQYF.

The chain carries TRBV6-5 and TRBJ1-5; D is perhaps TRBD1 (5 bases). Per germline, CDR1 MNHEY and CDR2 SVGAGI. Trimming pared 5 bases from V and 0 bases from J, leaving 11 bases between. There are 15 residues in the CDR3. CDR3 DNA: TGTGCCAGCAGTATCGGGGCTTATAGCAATCAGCCCCAGCATTTT. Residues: CASSIGAYSNQPQHF.

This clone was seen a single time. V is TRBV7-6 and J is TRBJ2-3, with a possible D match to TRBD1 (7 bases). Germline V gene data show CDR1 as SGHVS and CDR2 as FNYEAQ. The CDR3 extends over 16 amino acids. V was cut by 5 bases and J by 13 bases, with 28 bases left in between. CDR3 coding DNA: TGTGCCAGCAGCACTACCGGGACAGTTCGTTCTAGCGTCGAGTATTTT. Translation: CASSTTGTVRSSVEYF.

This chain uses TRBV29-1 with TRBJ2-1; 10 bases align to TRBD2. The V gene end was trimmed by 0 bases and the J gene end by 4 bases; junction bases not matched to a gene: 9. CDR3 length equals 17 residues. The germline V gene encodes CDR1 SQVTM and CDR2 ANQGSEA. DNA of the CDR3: TGCAGCGTTGAAGAAACGGCCGGACTAGCGGTGTACAATGAGCAGTTCTTC. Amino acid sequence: CSVEETAGLAVYNEQFF.